Sequencing of this TCR beta chain was carried out in a study of blood T cells in healthy people across ages. CDR3 size: 14 residues. V shed 6 bases and J shed 1 base, with 12 bases lying between them. Germline loops: CDR1 SGHTA, CDR2 FQGNSA. In terms of origin and age, donors were healthy Caucasian individuals from Russia aged roughly 6 to 95. Comment on this clonotype: As yet, its antigen is unknown.

Through a sample-barcoded 5' primer and a J-beta primer mix, a second PCR was run for roughly 6 to 11 cycles. Via MiXCR, TCRdb re-called the 5' RACE reads, giving one row per CDR3 protein. The repertoire includes approximately 760,000 distinct CDR3 sequences, roughly 25% of them detected once, and under 10% sits in the top ten. Regarding the study as a whole: Diversity of TCR beta correlated strongly with naive T cell percentage.

This same sample was also part of a study on T cells of mothers and their children. That publication notes: Each donor was one of three healthy Caucasian mothers or one of their six children.

The sequence came from a boy aged 5-17 years in good health. This chain uses TRBV7-2 with TRBJ1-1; no clear D gene. The sequencing input was blood. In DNA, the CDR3 is TGTGCCAGCAGTGCTGGGTCCGCGAACACTGAAGCTTTCTTT. Translation gives CASSAGSANTEAFF.